The 2 T cell receptor beta chains below were found in one sample sequenced in a study of T cell changes during pregnancy in multiple sclerosis. Sequencing used immunoSEQ multiplex PCR; TCRdb keeps in-frame clones, though not all of them. The data contain about 73,000 clones, around 92% of them seen just once; the ten biggest clones take up roughly 2.8%. The material sequenced was peripheral blood, taken in the third trimester of pregnancy. These receptors were obtained from a female donor in good health, enrolled as a control in a pregnancy study.

This chain joins TRBV4-1 and TRBJ2-5; 13 bases match TRBD2. Germline-derived CDR1 and CDR2 are MGHRA and YSYEKL. V lost 3 bases and J lost 10; bases outside the gene matches: 8. The CDR3 spans 15 residues. CDR3 coding DNA: TGCGCCAGCAGCCAGGGACTAGCGGGGCCTGGGAACCAGTACTTC. This sequence encodes CASSQGLAGPGNQYF.

The V call is TRBV6-1, the J call TRBJ1-1, with D unclear. In germline, CDR1 is MNHNS, CDR2 SASEGT. CDR3 length equals 11 residues. With 4 bases removed from V and 8 bases from J, the gap between germline ends came to 8 bases. The CDR3 protein is CASSGWREAFF. The CDR3 coding sequence is TGTGCCAGCAGTGGGTGGAGAGAAGCTTTCTTT.